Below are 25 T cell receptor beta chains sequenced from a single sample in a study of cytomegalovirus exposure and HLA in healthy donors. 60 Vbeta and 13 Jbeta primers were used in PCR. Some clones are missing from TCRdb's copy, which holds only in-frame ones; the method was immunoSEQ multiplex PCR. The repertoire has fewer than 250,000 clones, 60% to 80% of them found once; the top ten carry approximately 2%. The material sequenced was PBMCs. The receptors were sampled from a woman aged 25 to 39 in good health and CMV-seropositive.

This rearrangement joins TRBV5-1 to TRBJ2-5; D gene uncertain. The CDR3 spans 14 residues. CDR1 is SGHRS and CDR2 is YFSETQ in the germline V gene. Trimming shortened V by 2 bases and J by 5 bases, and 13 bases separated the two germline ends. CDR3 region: CASSLIGLRETQYF. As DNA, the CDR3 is TGCGCCAGCAGCTTAATAGGCCTGAGGGAGACCCAGTACTTC. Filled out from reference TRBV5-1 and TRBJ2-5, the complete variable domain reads KAGVTQTPRYLIKTRGQQVTLSCSPISGHRSVSWYQQTPGQGLQFLFEYFSETQRNKGNFPGRFSGRQFSNSRSEMNVSTLELGDSALYLCASSLIGLRETQYFGPGTRLLVL.

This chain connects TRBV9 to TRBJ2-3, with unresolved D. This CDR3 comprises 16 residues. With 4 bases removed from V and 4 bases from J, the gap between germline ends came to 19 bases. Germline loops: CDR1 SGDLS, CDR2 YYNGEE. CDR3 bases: TGTGCCAGCAGCCGTACGGCAGCGAGAGTTCCAGATACGCAGTATTTT. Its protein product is CASSRTAARVPDTQYF.

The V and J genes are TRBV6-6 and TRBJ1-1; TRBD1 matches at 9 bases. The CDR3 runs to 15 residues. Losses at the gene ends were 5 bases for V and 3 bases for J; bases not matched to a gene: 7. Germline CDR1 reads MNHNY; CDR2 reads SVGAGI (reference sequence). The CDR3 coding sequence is TGTGCCAGCAGTCCTCAACAGGGGGCGTACACTGAAGCTTTCTTT. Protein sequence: CASSPQQGAYTEAFF.

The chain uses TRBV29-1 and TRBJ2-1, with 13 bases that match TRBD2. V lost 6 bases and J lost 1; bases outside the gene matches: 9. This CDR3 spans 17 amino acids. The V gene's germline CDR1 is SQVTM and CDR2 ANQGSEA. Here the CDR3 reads CSVLGTSGTLSYNEQFF. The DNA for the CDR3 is TGCAGCGTCCTCGGGACTAGCGGGACCCTTTCCTACAATGAGCAGTTCTTC.

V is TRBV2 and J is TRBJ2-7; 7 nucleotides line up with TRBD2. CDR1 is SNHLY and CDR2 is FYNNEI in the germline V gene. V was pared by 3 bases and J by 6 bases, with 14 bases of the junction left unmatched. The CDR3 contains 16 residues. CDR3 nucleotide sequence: TGTGCCAGCAGTGAGGGGGTTAAGGCGGGAGCAGCCGAGCAGTACTTC. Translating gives CASSEGVKAGAAEQYF.

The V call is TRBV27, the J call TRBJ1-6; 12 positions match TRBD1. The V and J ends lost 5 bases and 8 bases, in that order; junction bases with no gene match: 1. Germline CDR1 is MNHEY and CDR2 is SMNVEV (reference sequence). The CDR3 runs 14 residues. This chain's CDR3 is CASSGTGGYSPLHF. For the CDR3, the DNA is TGTGCCAGCAGTGGGACAGGGGGCTATTCACCCCTCCACTTT.

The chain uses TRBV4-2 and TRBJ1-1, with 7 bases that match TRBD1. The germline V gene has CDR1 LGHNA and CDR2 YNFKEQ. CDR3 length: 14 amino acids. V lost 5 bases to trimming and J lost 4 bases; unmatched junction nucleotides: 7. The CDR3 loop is CASSIGGTGTEAFF. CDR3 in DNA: TGTGCCAGCAGCATAGGGGGCACGGGCACTGAAGCTTTCTTT.

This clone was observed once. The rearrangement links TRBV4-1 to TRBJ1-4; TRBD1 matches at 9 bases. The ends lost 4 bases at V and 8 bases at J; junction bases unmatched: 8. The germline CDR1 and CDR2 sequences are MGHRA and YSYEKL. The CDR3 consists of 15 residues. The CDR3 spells CASSLRQGGMEKLFF. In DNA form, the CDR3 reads TGCGCCAGCAGCCTACGACAGGGGGGGATGGAAAAACTGTTTTTT.

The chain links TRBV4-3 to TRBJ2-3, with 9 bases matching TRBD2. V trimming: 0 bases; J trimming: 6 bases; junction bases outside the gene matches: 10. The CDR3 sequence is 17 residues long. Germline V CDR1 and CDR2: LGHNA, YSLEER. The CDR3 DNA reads TGCGCCAGCAGCCAAGATGGGCTAGCGGGATGGGGGGATACGCAGTATTTT. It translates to CASSQDGLAGWGDTQYF.

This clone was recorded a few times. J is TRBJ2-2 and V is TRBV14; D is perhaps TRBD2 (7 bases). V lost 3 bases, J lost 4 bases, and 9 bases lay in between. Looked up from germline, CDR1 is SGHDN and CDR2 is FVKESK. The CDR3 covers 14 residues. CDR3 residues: CASSHRGGTGELFF. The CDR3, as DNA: TGTGCCAGCAGCCATAGGGGGGGCACCGGGGAGCTGTTTTTT.

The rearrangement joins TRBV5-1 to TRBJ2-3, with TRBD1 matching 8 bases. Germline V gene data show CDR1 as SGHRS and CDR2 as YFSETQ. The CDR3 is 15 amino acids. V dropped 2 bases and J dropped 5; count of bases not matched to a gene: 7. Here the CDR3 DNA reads TGCGCCAGCAGCTTTGGAGGACAGGGAGAAGATACGCAGTATTTT. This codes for CASSFGGQGEDTQYF.

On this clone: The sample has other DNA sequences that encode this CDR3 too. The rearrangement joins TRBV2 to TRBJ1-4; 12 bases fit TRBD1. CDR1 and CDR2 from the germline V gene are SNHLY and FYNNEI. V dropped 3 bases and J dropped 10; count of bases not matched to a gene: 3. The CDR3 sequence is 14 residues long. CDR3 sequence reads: CASSEGQGAGKLFF. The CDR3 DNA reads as TGTGCCAGCAGTGAGGGACAGGGGGCGGGAAAACTGTTTTTT.

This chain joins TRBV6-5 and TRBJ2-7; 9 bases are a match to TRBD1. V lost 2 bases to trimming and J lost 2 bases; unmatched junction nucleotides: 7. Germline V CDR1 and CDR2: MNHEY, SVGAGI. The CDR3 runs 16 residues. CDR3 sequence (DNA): TGTGCCAGCAGTTACCGCGGGACAGGGAAACCCTACGAGCAGTACTTC. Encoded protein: CASSYRGTGKPYEQYF.

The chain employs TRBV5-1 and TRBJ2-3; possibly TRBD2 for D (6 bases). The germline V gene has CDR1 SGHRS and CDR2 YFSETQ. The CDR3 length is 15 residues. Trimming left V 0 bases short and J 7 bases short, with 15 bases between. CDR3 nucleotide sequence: TGCGCCAGCAGCTTGGAACTAGGAGGAGGGAATACGCAGTATTTT. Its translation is CASSLELGGGNTQYF. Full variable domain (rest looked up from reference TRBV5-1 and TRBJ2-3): KAGVTQTPRYLIKTRGQQVTLSCSPISGHRSVSWYQQTPGQGLQFLFEYFSETQRNKGNFPGRFSGRQFSNSRSEMNVSTLELGDSALYLCASSLELGGGNTQYFGPGTRLTVL.

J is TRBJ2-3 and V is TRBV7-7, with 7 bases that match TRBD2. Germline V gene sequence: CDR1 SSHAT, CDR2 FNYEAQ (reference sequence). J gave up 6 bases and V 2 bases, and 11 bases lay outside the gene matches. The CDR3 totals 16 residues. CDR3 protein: CASSLSPSGASDTQYF. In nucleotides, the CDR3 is TGTGCCAGCAGCTTATCTCCTAGCGGTGCATCTGATACGCAGTATTTT. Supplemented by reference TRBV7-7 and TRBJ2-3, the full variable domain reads GAGVSQSPRYKVTKRGQDVTLRCDPISSHATLYWYQQALGQGPEFLTYFNYEAQPDKSGLPSDRFSAERPEGSISTLTIQRTEQRDSAMYRCASSLSPSGASDTQYFGPGTRLTVL.

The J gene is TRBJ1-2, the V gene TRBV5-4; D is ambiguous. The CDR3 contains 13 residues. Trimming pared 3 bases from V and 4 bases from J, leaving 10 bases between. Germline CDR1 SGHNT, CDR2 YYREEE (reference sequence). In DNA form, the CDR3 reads TGTGCCAGCAGCTCGGTGTCTGTCTATGGCTACACCTTC. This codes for CASSSVSVYGYTF.

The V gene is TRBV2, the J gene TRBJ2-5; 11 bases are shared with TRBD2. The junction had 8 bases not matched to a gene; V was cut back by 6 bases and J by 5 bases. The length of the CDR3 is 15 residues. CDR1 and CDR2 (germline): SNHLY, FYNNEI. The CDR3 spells CASRLAGVGEETQYF. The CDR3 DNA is TGTGCCAGCAGACTAGCGGGAGTTGGGGAGGAGACCCAGTACTTC.

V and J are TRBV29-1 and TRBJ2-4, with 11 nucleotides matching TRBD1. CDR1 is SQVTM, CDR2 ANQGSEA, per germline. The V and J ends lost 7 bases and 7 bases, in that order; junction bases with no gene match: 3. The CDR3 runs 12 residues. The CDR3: CSAWDRGNIQYF. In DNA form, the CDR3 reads TGCAGCGCATGGGACAGGGGGAACATTCAGTACTTC. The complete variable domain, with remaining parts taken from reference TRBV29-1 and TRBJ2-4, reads SAVISQKPSRDICQRGTSLTIQCQVDSQVTMMFWYRQQPGQSLTLIATANQGSEATYESGFVIDKFPISRPNLTFSTLTVSNMSPEDSSIYLCSAWDRGNIQYFGAGTRLSVL.

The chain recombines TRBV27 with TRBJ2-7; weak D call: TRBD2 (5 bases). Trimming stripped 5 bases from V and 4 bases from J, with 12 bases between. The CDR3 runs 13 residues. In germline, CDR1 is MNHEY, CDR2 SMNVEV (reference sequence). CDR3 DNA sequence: TGTGCCAGCAGTGCGGGTCTGGGTTACGAGCAGTACTTC. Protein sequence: CASSAGLGYEQYF.

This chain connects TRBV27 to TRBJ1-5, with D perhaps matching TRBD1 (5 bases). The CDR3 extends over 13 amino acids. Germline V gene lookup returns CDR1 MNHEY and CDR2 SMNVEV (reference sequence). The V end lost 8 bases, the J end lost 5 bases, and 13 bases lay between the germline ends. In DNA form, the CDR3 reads TGTGCCAGCCGGGGGGAATGGGATCAGCCCCAGCATTTT. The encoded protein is CASRGEWDQPQHF.

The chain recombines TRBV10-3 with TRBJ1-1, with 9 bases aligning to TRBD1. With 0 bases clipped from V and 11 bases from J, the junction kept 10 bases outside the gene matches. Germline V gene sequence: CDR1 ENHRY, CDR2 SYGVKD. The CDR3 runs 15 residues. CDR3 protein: CAISESKGQGREAFF. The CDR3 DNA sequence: TGTGCCATCAGTGAGTCAAAGGGACAGGGACGTGAGGCTTTCTTT.

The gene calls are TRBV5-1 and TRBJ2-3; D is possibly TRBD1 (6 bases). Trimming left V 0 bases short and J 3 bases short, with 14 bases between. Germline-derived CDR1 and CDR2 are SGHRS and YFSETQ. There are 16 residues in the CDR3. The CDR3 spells CASSLATGKVTDTQYF. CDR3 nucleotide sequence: TGCGCCAGCAGCTTGGCCACAGGGAAGGTGACAGATACGCAGTATTTT. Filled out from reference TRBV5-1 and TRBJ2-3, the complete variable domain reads KAGVTQTPRYLIKTRGQQVTLSCSPISGHRSVSWYQQTPGQGLQFLFEYFSETQRNKGNFPGRFSGRQFSNSRSEMNVSTLELGDSALYLCASSLATGKVTDTQYFGPGTRLTVL.

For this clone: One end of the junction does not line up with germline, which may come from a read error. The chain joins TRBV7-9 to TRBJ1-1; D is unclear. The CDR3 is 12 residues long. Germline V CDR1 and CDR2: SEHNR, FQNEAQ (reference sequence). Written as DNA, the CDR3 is TGTTCCAGCAGCTTAGCAGAGGGTGAAGCTTTCTTT. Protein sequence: CSSSLAEGEAFF.

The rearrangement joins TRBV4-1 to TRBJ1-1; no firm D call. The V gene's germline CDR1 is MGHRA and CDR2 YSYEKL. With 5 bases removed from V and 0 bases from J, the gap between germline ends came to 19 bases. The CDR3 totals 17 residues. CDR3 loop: CASSSTALRVLNTEAFF. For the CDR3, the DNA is TGCGCCAGCAGCAGTACAGCCTTGAGGGTGTTGAACACTGAAGCTTTCTTT.

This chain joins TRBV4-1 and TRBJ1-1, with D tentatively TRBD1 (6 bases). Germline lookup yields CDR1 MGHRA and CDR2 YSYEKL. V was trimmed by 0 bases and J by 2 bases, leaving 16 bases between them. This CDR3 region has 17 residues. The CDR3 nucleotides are TGCGCCAGCAGCCAAGATGGAGCAGGGGCTTATAACACTGAAGCTTTCTTT. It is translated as CASSQDGAGAYNTEAFF.